The text below deals with one TCR beta chain. The antigen is not known. Between the trimmed V and J ends, which lost 5 bases and 3 bases, there was a span of 11 bases. CDR3 length equals 14 residues. Germline V gene lookup returns CDR1 LNHDA and CDR2 SQIVND (reference sequence). The sample comes from a study of PD-1 blockade in classical Hodgkin lymphoma. The wider study: Nivolumab dosing for patients was 3 mg/kg, administered intravenously every 2 weeks.

Only in-frame clones appear in the TCRdb table, and some are missing; sequencing was by immunoSEQ multiplex PCR. In the table there are under 110,000 clones, around nine tenths of which are singletons. General study results and limits: Compared with baseline, CD4+ but not CD8+ TCR diversity had risen significantly by C4D1. Newly diagnosed patients reportedly trailed healthy donors in baseline TCR diversity.

All patients experienced relapse after autologous stem cell transplantation, and brentuximab vedotin exposure was variable. This sequence originates from a human donor with classical Hodgkin lymphoma. The chain uses TRBV19 and TRBJ1-5, with D perhaps matching TRBD1 (6 bases). This material consisted of peripheral blood mononuclear cells (PBMCs), taken before the second cycle of nivolumab. CDR3 loop: CASSQTGNNQPQHF. The CDR3 DNA reads as TGTGCCAGTAGTCAGACAGGTAACAATCAGCCCCAGCATTTT.